This TCR beta chain was obtained from a study of blood T cell repertoires in COVID-19. Study-level background: Collection of acute and convalescent COVID-19 samples took place in the United States, Italy and Spain. Sample material is recorded as cDNA or gDNA derived from T cells, B-cell-depleted T cells, or PBMCs.

V lost 10 bases, J lost 8 bases, and 6 bases stayed unmatched. The CDR3 has 11 amino acids. Germline CDR1 LGHNT, CDR2 FRNRAP. In the authors' methods: For nucleated cells, counts were estimated from reference gene primer amplification. Clones were read by immunoSEQ multiplex PCR, and TCRdb kept only the in-frame ones, dropping some. That table supplies the V and J calls and clone size; D and trimming were determined from the DNA. The sample lists 150,000 to 200,000 clones; approximately 80% were seen once. The receptor was derived from a woman aged 80 or over with acute or convalescent COVID-19. V usage is TRBV12-5 and J usage is TRBJ2-3, with 7 nucleotides matching TRBD2. The specimen sequenced was peripheral blood. The CDR3: CAIPGEGTQYF. CDR3 nucleotide sequence: TGTGCTATCCCCGGGGAGGGTACGCAGTATTTT.